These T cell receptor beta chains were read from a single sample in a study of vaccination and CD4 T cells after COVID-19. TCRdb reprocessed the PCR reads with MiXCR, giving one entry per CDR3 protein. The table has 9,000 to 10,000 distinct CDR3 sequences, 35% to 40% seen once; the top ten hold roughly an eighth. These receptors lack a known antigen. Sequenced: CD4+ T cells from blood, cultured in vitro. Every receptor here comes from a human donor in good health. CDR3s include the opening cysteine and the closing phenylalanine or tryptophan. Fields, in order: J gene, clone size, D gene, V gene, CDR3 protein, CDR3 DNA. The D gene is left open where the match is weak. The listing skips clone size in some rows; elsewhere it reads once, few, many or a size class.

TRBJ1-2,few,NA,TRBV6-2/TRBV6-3,CASSYPAPRSGYTF,TGTGCCAGCAGTTACCCCGCACCGCGTTCGGGCTACACCTTC
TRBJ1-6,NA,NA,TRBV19,CASSLQGGNNSPLHF,TGTGCCAGTAGTCTACAGGGAGGCAACAATTCACCCCTCCACTTT
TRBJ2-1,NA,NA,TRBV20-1,CSARKSVSSYNEQFF,TGCAGTGCTAGAAAGTCAGTAAGCTCCTACAATGAGCAGTTCTTC
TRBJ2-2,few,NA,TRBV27,CASSLFALAGELFF,TGTGCCAGCAGTTTATTCGCGCTAGCCGGGGAGCTGTTTTTT
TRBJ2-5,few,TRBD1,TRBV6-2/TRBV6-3,CASSYEGARRETQYF,TGTGCCAGCAGTTACGAGGGGGCTCGGAGAGAGACCCAGTACTTC
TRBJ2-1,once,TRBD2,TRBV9,CASSVGGSGIAEQFF,TGTGCCAGCAGCGTAGGAGGGAGCGGGATCGCTGAGCAGTTCTTC
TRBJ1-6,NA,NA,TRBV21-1,CASSHPDLTAPFENSPLHF,TGTGCCAGCAGCCATCCTGATTTGACAGCTCCCTTCGAGAATTCACCCCTCCACTTT
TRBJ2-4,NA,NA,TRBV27,CASSLSGPRMFALTKNIQYF,TGTGCCAGCAGTTTATCGGGGCCAAGAATGTTCGCCCTAACCAAAAACATTCAGTACTTC
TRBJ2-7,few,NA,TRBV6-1,CASRETSLVEQYF,TGTGCCAGCAGGGAGACAAGTTTAGTCGAGCAGTACTTC
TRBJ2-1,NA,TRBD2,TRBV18,CASSPGQGTSNEQFF,TGTGCCAGCTCACCGGGCCAGGGGACTAGTAATGAGCAGTTCTTC
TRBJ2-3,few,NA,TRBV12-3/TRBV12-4,CASSLGNTDTQYF,TGTGCCAGCAGTTTAGGTAACACAGATACGCAGTATTTT
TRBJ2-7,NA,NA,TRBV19,CASSISDTGGEQYF,TGTGCCAGTAGTATCTCTGACACCGGGGGAGAGCAGTACTTC
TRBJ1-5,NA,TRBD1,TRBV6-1,CATRMGTGDNQPQHF,TGTGCCACCAGGATGGGGACAGGGGACAATCAGCCCCAGCATTTT
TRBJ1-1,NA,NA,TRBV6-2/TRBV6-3,CASRDRLNTEAFF,TGTGCCAGCAGGGACAGACTTAACACTGAAGCTTTCTTT
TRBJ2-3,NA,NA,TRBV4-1,CASSLHTDTQYF,TGCGCCAGCAGCCTTCACACAGATACGCAGTATTTT
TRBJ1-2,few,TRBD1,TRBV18,CASSPPARGIYGYTF,TGTGCCAGCTCACCACCGGCCAGGGGGATCTATGGCTACACCTTC
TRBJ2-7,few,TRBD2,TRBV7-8,CASSFRTSYEQYF,TGTGCCAGCAGCTTTCGGACTAGCTACGAGCAGTACTTC
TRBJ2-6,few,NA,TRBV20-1,CSAWRDTRSSGANVLTF,TGCAGTGCGTGGCGGGACACGCGAAGCTCTGGGGCCAACGTCCTGACTTTC
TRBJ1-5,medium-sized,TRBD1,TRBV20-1,CSAWTGDSNQPQHF,TGCAGTGCTTGGACAGGGGATAGCAATCAGCCCCAGCATTTT
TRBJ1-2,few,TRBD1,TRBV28,CASSPSTGTVYGYTF,TGTGCCAGCAGTCCCTCGACCGGGACAGTCTATGGCTACACCTTC
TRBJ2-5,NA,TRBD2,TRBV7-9,CASSFSSGGVETQYF,TGTGCCAGCAGCTTTTCTAGCGGGGGGGTGGAGACCCAGTACTTC
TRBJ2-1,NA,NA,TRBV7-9,CASSPSVRAVAESSYNEQFF,TGTGCCAGCAGCCCCTCGGTGCGAGCAGTGGCCGAAAGCTCCTACAATGAGCAGTTCTTC
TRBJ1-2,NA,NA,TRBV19,CASSHTVRDYGYTF,TGTGCCAGTAGTCACACCGTTCGGGACTATGGCTACACCTTC
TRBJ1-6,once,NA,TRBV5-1,CASSLEQGNSPLHF,TGCGCCAGCAGCTTGGAACAGGGCAATTCACCCCTCCACTTT